This record concerns one T cell receptor beta chain sequence. Which antigen it targets is not known. Base qualities are missing; no much larger clone stands one base away. The CDR3 regions of human TCRbeta chains were analyzed by immunosequencing. The authors' analysis ran thus. Repertoire TCRs were checked for matches against a reference library of SARS-CoV-2-specific TCRs that had been generated using the MIRA antigen-specificity platform. Breadth was defined as the fraction of unique TCRs that were SARS-CoV-2-associated. Depth was defined as the fraction of total T cells that were SARS-CoV-2-associated. Using the MIRA data, each spike-specific TCR was assigned both to the spike region to which the TCR was reactive and to a CD4 or CD8 class. Log10-transformed breadth and depth values were compared by one-way ANOVA with Sidak's multiple comparisons tests. TCRdb retrieved this table from immuneACCESS and kept in-frame rearrangements only. Not all clones are present; in checked studies, unresolved V genes account for under half, and no reason is known for the remainder. V and J calls and clone size are copied from that table; D and trimming were computed from the DNA. This sample is represented by 130,000 or so clones; approximately 90% of them were singletons. Around 1% of the sample is in the top ten clones.

The sample originates from a study of T cell responses to AZD1222 COVID-19 vaccine (dated by TCRdb to the early 2020s). Study-wide context: TCR sequencing was performed for about 250 trial participants, of whom 200 to 220 were given two doses of AZD1222 and around 26 were given two doses of MenACWY control vaccine. Trial participants were enrolled by age into subgroups of 18-55, 56-69 and 70-plus years, and approximately 150, 30 and 60 TCR-sequenced participants, respectively, were included in these subgroups.

Taken from cysteine to phenylalanine, the CDR3 has 15 residues. The sequence is cut down to CDR3 DNA, 45 bases in frame from base 1. Per the germline V gene, SNHLY is the CDR1 and FYNNEI is the CDR2. Germline trimming: 7 bases from V, 9 bases from J; junction bases outside gene matches: 11. Results the study describes overall, beyond this receptor: CD4 TCRs associated with the vaccine covered the entire spike protein, and the dominant responses were in regions 160-218 and 743-854. The 56-69-year group was small, and its depth increase did not reach significance, likely because of low power. Conclusions about previously exposed vaccinees are limited because only five or six AZD1222 recipients were SARS-CoV-2 seropositive at baseline. No day 14 peak-response samples were available, so repertoires were characterized only after the peak T cell response. Participants were mostly white British, with more females than males. The authors suggested clonal diversity may have been underestimated. Nearly half of unique spike-specific TCRs reportedly recognized epitopes outside regions mutated in the B.1.351 and B.1.1.7 variants. Spike-specific TCR breadth and depth rose significantly after two AZD1222 doses compared with day 0 and with MenACWY recipients.

This sample's time point label indicates: about 28 days (+/-7) after the second vaccine dose. Because spike-specific TCR depth and breadth did not differ between the two schedules, AZD1222 recipients who got a second dose at roughly 4 weeks were pooled with those who got a second dose at roughly 12 weeks. The vaccinee samples were drawn from two UK trials, COV001 and COV002, one of which was a single-blind randomized controlled phase 2/3 trial testing AZD1222 (ChAdOx1 nCoV-19) in healthy adults. For TCRbeta chain sequencing, PBMC samples from trial participants were taken at day 0 and at day 28 after the second dose.

This chain is built from TRBV2 and TRBJ1-6; 8 bases in the junction line up with TRBD1. Source: peripheral blood, taken 28 days after the second AZD1222 dose. This clonotype originated in an adult who received the AZD1222 COVID-19 vaccine. CDR3 loop: CASITRGQVSSPLHF. The DNA sequence is given as TGTGCCAGCATTACCAGGGGGCAGGTGAGTTCACCCCTCCACTTT.